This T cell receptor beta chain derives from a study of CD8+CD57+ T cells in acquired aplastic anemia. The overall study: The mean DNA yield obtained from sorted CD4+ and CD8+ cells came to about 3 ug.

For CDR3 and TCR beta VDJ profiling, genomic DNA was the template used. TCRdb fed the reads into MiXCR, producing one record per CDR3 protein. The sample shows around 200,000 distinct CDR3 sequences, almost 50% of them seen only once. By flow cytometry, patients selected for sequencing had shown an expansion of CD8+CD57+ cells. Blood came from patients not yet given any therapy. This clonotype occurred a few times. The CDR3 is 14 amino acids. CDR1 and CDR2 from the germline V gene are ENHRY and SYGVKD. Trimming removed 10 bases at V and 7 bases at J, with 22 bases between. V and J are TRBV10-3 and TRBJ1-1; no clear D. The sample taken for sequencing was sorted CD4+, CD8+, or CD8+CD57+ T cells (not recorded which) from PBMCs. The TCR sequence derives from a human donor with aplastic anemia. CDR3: CATVGSSIPIEAFF. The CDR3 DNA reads TGTGCCACCGTCGGAAGCAGTATACCTATTGAAGCTTTCTTT.